The 29 T cell receptor beta chains reported below all come from one sample, sequenced in a study of T cells expressing NK-cell markers. Reanalyzing the 5' RACE reads, TCRdb keeps one entry per CDR3 protein, without DNA. The listing records 500,000 or so distinct CDR3 sequences. The sequenced sample was blood T cells: a sorted CD56 or NKG2C T cell subset, CD4+ or CD8+ T cells, or bulk PBMC T cells (not recorded which). Receptors originate from a man aged 18 to 30 in good health.

This chain uses TRBV29-1 with TRBJ1-4. This CDR3 region has 11 residues. CDR1 and CDR2 from the germline V gene are SQVTM and ANQGSEA. The CDR3 is CSATRNEKLFF.

This chain links TRBV27 with TRBJ2-3; there is no DNA to check the TCRdb D call of TRBD2. This CDR3 has 17 amino acids. Per the germline V gene, CDR1 is MNHEY and CDR2 is SMNVEV (reference sequence). The CDR3 region is CASSSLGLAGTRDTQYF.

V is TRBV10-2 and J is TRBJ2-7; TCRdb names TRBD1, which stays unverified in the absence of DNA. This CDR3 has 12 residues. Germline CDR1 is WSHSY and CDR2 is SAAADI. The CDR3: CASGWGDYEQYF.

This rearrangement joins TRBV12-3 or TRBV12-4 to TRBJ2-5; TCRdb selects TRBD2, and the lack of DNA leaves this call unchecked. This CDR3 has 14 residues. CDR3 loop: CASSRQGLAETQYF.

The CDR3 spells CASSLVLLAVPDTQYF. The V and J genes are TRBV5-1 and TRBJ2-3; TCRdb selects TRBD1, and the lack of DNA leaves this call unchecked. The CDR3 sequence is 16 residues long. Germline CDR1 SGHRS, CDR2 YFSETQ.

The gene calls are TRBV12-3 or TRBV12-4 and TRBJ1-2; TCRdb picks TRBD1, but there is no DNA to check that call. The CDR3 runs 13 residues. CDR3: CASHRPGSYGYTF.

The rearrangement joins TRBV15 to TRBJ1-6; TCRdb's D call of TRBD1 is untestable without DNA. This CDR3 has 12 amino acids. CDR1 is LNHNV and CDR2 is YYDKDF in the germline V gene (reference sequence). CDR3 in amino acids: CATRTGLSPLHF.

The chain combines TRBV5-1 with TRBJ2-7; TCRdb designates TRBD1, a call that cannot be tested without DNA. CDR1 SGHRS and CDR2 YFSETQ come from the germline V gene. This CDR3 has 15 amino acids. This CDR3 is CASSNRGQPPYEQYF.

The V gene is TRBV5-5, the J gene TRBJ1-1. Germline V gene sequence: CDR1 SGHKS, CDR2 YYEKEE (reference sequence). The CDR3 has 15 amino acids. The CDR3 loop is CASSLGKASYTEAFF. Using reference TRBV5-5 and TRBJ1-1 for the parts outside the CDR3, the full variable domain is DAGVTQSPTHLIKTRGQQVTLRCSPISGHKSVSWYQQVLGQGPQFIFQYYEKEERGRGNFPDRFSARQFPNYSSELNVNALLLGDSALYLCASSLGKASYTEAFFGQGTRLTVV.

V and J are TRBV6-6 and TRBJ1-1. The CDR3 extends over 12 amino acids. Germline assignment: CDR1 MNHNY and CDR2 SVGAGI (reference sequence). The chain's CDR3 is CASKQGPIGAFF.

The rearrangement uses TRBV20-1 and TRBJ2-5; as DNA is missing, the TRBD2 call by TCRdb cannot be tested. The CDR3 has 13 residues. Germline lookup yields CDR1 DFQATT and CDR2 SNEGSKA (reference sequence). The CDR3 protein is CSARWAWEETQYF.

The chain links TRBV5-6 to TRBJ2-4; TCRdb's D call of TRBD2 is untestable without DNA. The CDR3 length is 15 residues. Per germline, CDR1 SGHDT and CDR2 YYEEEE. The chain's CDR3 is CASSLTEGGKNIQYF.

The chain recombines TRBV18 with TRBJ2-3. This CDR3 comprises 13 residues. Germline CDR1 reads KGHSH; CDR2 reads LQKENI. CDR3 region: CASSPIATDTQYF. Looking up the rest from reference TRBV18 and TRBJ2-3 gives the full variable domain: NAGVMQNPRHLVRRRGQEARLRCSPMKGHSHVYWYRQLPEEGLKFMVYLQKENIIDESGMPKERFSAEFPKEGPSILRIQQVVRGDSAAYFCASSPIATDTQYFGPGTRLTVL.

The genes are TRBV12-3 or TRBV12-4 and TRBJ2-3. The CDR3 length is 14 residues. The CDR3 reads CASSFLPRRDTQYF.

The chain is built from TRBV12-3 or TRBV12-4 and TRBJ2-5; TCRdb picks TRBD1, but there is no DNA to check that call. CDR3 length: 15 residues. The CDR3: CASRDRGSGGETQYF.

This chain links TRBV27 with TRBJ2-3; TCRdb's D call of TRBD1 is untestable without DNA. CDR3 length: 16 amino acids. Germline CDR1 reads MNHEY; CDR2 reads SMNVEV (reference sequence). This CDR3 is CASSLNTGGWPDTQYF.

This chain connects TRBV12-3 or TRBV12-4 to TRBJ2-7; there is no DNA to check the TCRdb D call of TRBD1. This CDR3 has 14 residues. The CDR3 sequence is CASSSDRETYEQYF.

The rearrangement joins TRBV20-1 to TRBJ1-5; the D call of TRBD1 rests on TCRdb alone, since no DNA is present to check it. The CDR3 is 16 amino acids. The germline gives CDR1 DFQATT, CDR2 SNEGSKA (reference sequence). The CDR3: CSARDGGTGGNQPQHF.

CDR3 loop: CASSLSSFPGAQPQHF. The genes are TRBV7-2 and TRBJ1-5; TCRdb's D call of TRBD1 is untestable without DNA. The CDR3 is 16 amino acids. Looked up from germline, CDR1 is SGHTA and CDR2 is FQGNSA.

The chain employs TRBV29-1 and TRBJ2-7; TCRdb names TRBD2, which stays unverified in the absence of DNA. Germline V gene lookup returns CDR1 SQVTM and CDR2 ANQGSEA. The CDR3 totals 14 residues. CDR3 sequence: CSVGGAGLSYEQYF.

The gene calls are TRBV20-1 and TRBJ2-3; lacking DNA, the TRBD2 call made by TCRdb goes unchecked. The germline gives CDR1 DFQATT, CDR2 SNEGSKA (reference sequence). The CDR3 length is 14 residues. CDR3 region: CSVVGREQTDTQYF.

V and J are TRBV11-2 and TRBJ2-1. CDR3 length: 18 amino acids. Germline V lookup: CDR1 SGHAT, CDR2 FQNNGV. The CDR3 sequence is CASSLVIRARNANNEQFF.

The chain has TRBV28 and TRBJ2-6; TCRdb's D call, TRBD1, is unchecked because there is no DNA. The CDR3 extends over 17 amino acids. In germline, CDR1 is MDHEN, CDR2 SYDVKM. The CDR3: CASTRGMWDSGANVLTF.

The chain links TRBV4-3 to TRBJ2-1; TCRdb's D call of TRBD2 is untestable without DNA. The CDR3 loop spans 14 amino acids. The germline CDR1 and CDR2 sequences are LGHNA and YSLEER. The CDR3 sequence is CASGEREGSAEQFF.

The V and J genes are TRBV20-1 and TRBJ2-3. The CDR3 is made up of 14 amino acids. Looked up from germline, CDR1 is DFQATT and CDR2 is SNEGSKA (reference sequence). The CDR3 protein is CSARVGFATDTQYF.

This chain links TRBV4-2 with TRBJ2-1. The CDR3 covers 12 residues. Germline V CDR1 and CDR2: LGHNA, YNFKEQ. CDR3 region: CASSQVDNEQFF.

The V and J genes are TRBV10-3 and TRBJ2-3; as DNA is missing, the TRBD2 call by TCRdb cannot be tested. The germline CDR1 and CDR2 sequences are ENHRY and SYGVKD. This CDR3 has 14 residues. CDR3: CATTIREGQDTQYF.

The rearrangement uses TRBV4-1 and TRBJ2-2; no DNA is available, so the TRBD1 call from TCRdb remains unchecked. CDR1 is MGHRA and CDR2 is YSYEKL in the germline V gene. The CDR3 loop spans 18 amino acids. The CDR3 loop is CASSQVALEGSNTGELFF.

The CDR3 loop reads CAISEDERLSSTDTQYF. This rearrangement joins TRBV10-3 to TRBJ2-3. CDR1 is ENHRY, CDR2 SYGVKD, per germline. The CDR3 loop spans 17 amino acids.